This T cell receptor beta chain emerged from a study of T cells after yellow fever vaccination. Background on the study: The authors prepared low-cell-number fractions using SMART-Seq v4 Ultra Low Input.

Germline V gene lookup returns CDR1 SNHLY and CDR2 FYNNEI. The CDR3 has 14 amino acids. V lost 4 bases to trimming and J lost 7 bases, with 15 bases between them. Template-switching 5'RACE yielded the TCR cDNA; a universal primer site and UMIs were added in the process. TCRdb fed the 5' RACE reads into MiXCR, producing one record per CDR3 protein. Seen here are approximately 450,000 distinct CDR3 sequences, approximately 19% observed once, and the top ten hold over 15%. The sequence came from a man aged 18 to 35 who received the YFV17D yellow fever vaccine. The source material was PBMCs, sampled before the yellow fever booster vaccination. J is TRBJ2-3 and V is TRBV2; D not resolved. In DNA form, the CDR3 reads TGTGCCAGCAGTGCGGAGAGCTATACGCATACGCAGTATTTT. Translating gives CASSAESYTHTQYF.